This TCR beta chain is drawn from a study of vaccination effects on CD4 cells after COVID-19. Turning to the study itself: Cultivation was performed at more than 1.5 million PBMC per well with around 10 IU/ml IL-2 and approximately 9.2 ug/ml peptides added. Whole-study results and caveats: Infection-derived and vaccine-derived clones contracted markedly late after vaccination.

Notes on this clone: Antigen specificity is unknown.

Looked up from germline, CDR1 is SGHTA and CDR2 is FQGNSA. The CDR3 runs to 15 residues. Deletions cut 5 bases from V and 0 bases from J, with 11 bases between. The data were produced by immunoSEQ multiplex PCR, yet TCRdb's version contains in-frame clones alone and is incomplete. The sample includes 37,000 or so clones, around 79% of them seen just once. After less than twelve days in culture, the CD4+ T cells were isolated. This specimen consisted of CD4+ T cells from PBMCs cultured without peptide, obtained before COVID-19 vaccination. The sequence was obtained from a human donor who received a COVID-19 vaccine. The chain employs TRBV7-2 and TRBJ2-1; D may match TRBD1 or TRBD2 (6 bases each). The CDR3 coding sequence is TGTGCCAGCAGCCTCTCGGGGGCCTCCTACAATGAGCAGTTCTTC. This translates into CASSLSGASYNEQFF. The variable domain in full, with the rest retrieved from reference TRBV7-2 and TRBJ2-1, is GAGVSQSPSNKVTEKGKDVELRCDPISGHTALYWYRQSLGQGLEFLIYFQGNSAPDKSGLPSDRFSAERTGGSVSTLTIQRTQQEDSAVYLCASSLSGASYNEQFFGPGTRLTVL.